These 6 T cell receptor beta chains originate from one sample sequenced in a study of T-cell reconstitution after alpha-beta-depleted transplantation in children. It was with unique molecular identifiers that the TCRbeta library was prepared. A single record per CDR3 protein comes from TCRdb applying MiXCR to the PCR reads. The sample contains a few hundred thousand distinct CDR3 sequences, around 16% of which appear only once. The specimen was PBMCs, mostly from graft donor cells, collected 360 days after TCRalphabeta/CD19-depleted stem cell transplant. The receptors come from a boy in the first two years of life who had a stem cell transplant for Wiskott-Aldrich syndrome, so the T cells may come from the graft donor.

The chain joins TRBV5-5 to TRBJ2-3; tentatively, D is TRBD1 (7 bases). Germline values: CDR1 SGHKS, CDR2 YYEKEE (reference sequence). V lost 1 base to trimming and J lost 6 bases, with 21 bases between them. This CDR3 comprises 17 residues. As DNA, the CDR3 is TGTGCCAGCAGCTTGTTGGGCGCACAGGGGAGGAGGGATACGCAGTATTTT. It specifies CASSLLGAQGRRDTQYF.

The CDR3 coding sequence is TGCGCCAGCAGCAGTCCGGGACAGGGGGCCTATGGCTACACCTTC. Translation: CASSSPGQGAYGYTF. The chain carries TRBV5-1 and TRBJ1-2; TRBD1 agrees at 12 bases. Germline CDR1 is SGHRS and CDR2 is YFSETQ. Trimming took 4 bases from V and 4 from J; bases not matched to a gene: 5. CDR3 length: 15 amino acids. Complete variable domain (other parts from reference TRBV5-1 and TRBJ1-2): KAGVTQTPRYLIKTRGQQVTLSCSPISGHRSVSWYQQTPGQGLQFLFEYFSETQRNKGNFPGRFSGRQFSNSRSEMNVSTLELGDSALYLCASSSPGQGAYGYTFGSGTRLTVV.

V usage is TRBV28 and J usage is TRBJ2-3; 7 positions agree with TRBD2. The CDR3 loop spans 16 amino acids. V was clipped by 7 bases and J by 1 base; unmatched bases: 11. Germline-derived CDR1 and CDR2 are MDHEN and SYDVKM. The CDR3 DNA sequence: TGTGCCAGCATCTTAAGGGAGGGGTATGGCACAGATACGCAGTATTTT. This codes for CASILREGYGTDTQYF.

The chain couples TRBV7-2 to TRBJ2-1, with D hard to call. This CDR3 spans 13 amino acids. Trimming took 5 bases from V and 8 from J, leaving 13 bases between them. Germline CDR1 is SGHTA and CDR2 is FQGNSA. CDR3 sequence: CASSMMVPYEQFF. In DNA, the CDR3 is TGTGCCAGCAGCATGATGGTCCCGTATGAGCAGTTCTTC.

The rearrangement links TRBV12-3 or TRBV12-4 to TRBJ2-7; the D gene is possibly TRBD2 (6 bases). The V end lost 5 bases, the J end lost 2 bases, and 13 bases lay between the germline ends. The CDR3 length is 14 residues. CDR3 in amino acids: CASSRGWGAYEQYF. The CDR3 region has the DNA TGTGCCAGCAGTCGGGGGTGGGGGGCCTACGAGCAGTACTTC.

This clonotype came up many times. V gene TRBV20-1 combines with J gene TRBJ2-5; 7 bases align to TRBD1. Germline CDR1 is DFQATT and CDR2 is SNEGSKA (reference sequence). V shed 3 bases, J shed 2 bases, and the junction held 0 bases outside the gene matches. CDR3 length: 12 amino acids. CDR3 sequence: CSASRGQETQYF. The DNA of the CDR3 is TGCAGTGCTAGCAGGGGGCAAGAGACCCAGTACTTC.